This T cell receptor (beta chain) was identified during a study of blood T cell repertoires in COVID-19 (dated by TCRdb to 2020 to 2022). About the investigation overall: The collaborator samples originated in the United States, Italy and Spain and spanned the acute and convalescent phases of COVID-19. The prospective study material was composed of cDNA or gDNA derived from T cells, B-cell-depleted T cells, or PBMCs. The dataset comprised deeply sampled blood TCRbeta repertoires from subjects exposed to, actively infected with, or recovered from COVID-19. The repertoires were made available in a free public database intended to serve as a resource for research on the immune response to SARS-CoV-2. The samples were drawn from two sources: the first 160 participants of the ongoing ImmuneRACE study, and approximately 1,300 subjects contributed by 6 global collaborators. Sample metadata almost always included a de-identified subject ID, COVID-19 status, age in years and sex. Where available, HLA class I and class II types were taken from metadata supplied by the sample provider and were not determined by assay-based typing.

The immunoSEQ Assay, a bias-controlled multiplex PCR, was used to amplify TCRbeta CDR3 regions from genomic DNA. Per the authors' processing: The number of nucleated cells in each sample was estimated from the amplification of reference gene primers within the assay. To quantify the absolute abundance of each unique TCRbeta CDR3 rearrangement, sequence reads were collapsed and filtered. For each sample, productive Simpson clonality was calculated as the square root of Simpson's diversity index across productive rearrangements. Imported from immuneACCESS, the table was reduced by TCRdb to in-frame sequences with V and J called. These copies leave out some clones; in studies compared against another copy, an unresolved V gene accounts for under half, and the cause of the remainder is not known. V and J calls and clone size are given by that table; D and trimming were obtained from the DNA. The sample has hundreds of thousands of clones on record, around 90% of them singletons. The ten largest clonotypes hold almost 9.5% of the sample.

The cysteine opens and the phenylalanine closes a CDR3 of 15 amino acids. Only the CDR3 region is kept as DNA, spanning 45 bases read in frame from base 1. CDR1 MNHEY and CDR2 SMNVEV are derived from the germline V gene (reference sequence). V drops 2 bases and J drops 5 bases, leaving 15 bases in between. Note on this clone: The target of this receptor is not known. Nothing much larger sits one base from this clone, and base qualities are not available.

Beyond this particular receptor, the publication reports: The quantity of clinical and demographic metadata differed by source and by participant and was supplied without curation.

The collaborating institutions used their own protocols to collect whole blood in K2EDTA tubes. For TCRbeta analysis, collaborator samples were shipped as frozen whole blood, as isolated PBMCs, or as DNA extracted from either sample type. Recombination linked TRBV27 to TRBJ1-2; TRBD1 is perhaps the D gene, given 5 matching bases. Source material: peripheral blood. The clonotype originates from a man aged 18 to 29 with active or convalescent COVID-19. Here the CDR3 is given as CASSLMVGGGYGYTF. DNA sequence: TGTGCCAGCAGTTTAATGGTGGGGGGGGGATATGGCTACACCTTC.